The clone carrying this TCR beta chain was picked up many times. As yet, its antigen is unknown. Trimming shortened V by 7 bases and J by 0 bases, and 13 bases separated the two germline ends. Looked up from germline, CDR1 is SQVTM and CDR2 is ANQGSEA. The CDR3 loop spans 13 amino acids. This sample is part of a study of CD8 T cells in ankylosing spondylitis. Study findings and constraints: Before this, some motif variants had been reported in reactive arthritis synovial fluid and blood. There was a TCR beta motif, made of several highly homologous variants, that appeared characteristic of ankylosing spondylitis blood.

Quantitative 5'-RACE with molecular barcodes produced the TCR beta libraries. TCRdb reprocessed the 5' RACE reads via MiXCR and lists one record per CDR3 protein. The sample has under 850,000 distinct CDR3 sequences; 19% are singletons. This sequence originates from a male donor with ankylosing spondylitis. The gene calls are TRBV29-1 and TRBJ2-7; D possibly uses TRBD1 or TRBD2 (5 bases each). Sequencing was performed on blood, either unsorted or a sorted T cell fraction (not recorded which). The CDR3 DNA is TGCAGCGCGTCGGGGACCGACTCCTACGAGCAGTACTTC. It specifies CSASGTDSYEQYF.